The next 20 T cell receptor beta chains were all read from a single sample in a study of cytotoxic CD8 clonotypes in ibrutinib-treated CLL. Sequencing was performed with immunoSEQ multiplex PCR; in TCRdb, only in-frame clones are kept and a portion is missing. Among under 150,000 clones listed, more than 85% were seen once. This specimen consisted of PBMCs, obtained after 12 months of ibrutinib treatment. All receptors derive from a human donor with chronic lymphocytic leukemia.

This clone was picked up a small number of times. V usage is TRBV7-2 and J usage is TRBJ1-1; D is unresolved. Germline CDR1 is SGHTA and CDR2 is FQGNSA. The V gene lost 3 bases and the J gene lost 7 bases, with 9 bases spanning the gap. This CDR3 is built from 12 residues. The CDR3 spells CASSFGGGEAFF. The DNA for the CDR3 is TGTGCCAGCAGCTTTGGCGGTGGTGAAGCTTTCTTT.

This sequence joins TRBV2 and TRBJ1-1; D not resolved. CDR3 length: 11 residues. V lost 10 bases and J lost 5, with 11 bases in between. Germline loops: CDR1 SNHLY, CDR2 FYNNEI. The CDR3 loop is CANFDRTEAFF. CDR3 coding DNA: TGTGCCAACTTTGACCGAACTGAAGCTTTCTTT.

The chain combines TRBV27 with TRBJ2-3; weak D call: TRBD1 (5 bases). In germline, CDR1 is MNHEY, CDR2 SMNVEV (reference sequence). The CDR3 runs 15 residues. Trimming pared 3 bases from V and 3 bases from J, leaving 13 bases between. The CDR3 nucleotides read TGTGCCAGCAGTTTTTTGCGGCCAGGGACAGATACGCAGTATTTT. This encodes CASSFLRPGTDTQYF.

A few counts support this clone. The chain employs TRBV4-3 and TRBJ1-5, with D possibly TRBD1 on 5 matching bases. The CDR3 has 16 amino acids. Germline CDR1 LGHNA, CDR2 YSLEER. Trimming removed 0 bases from V and 9 bases from J, with 18 bases in between. CDR3 coding DNA: TGCGCCAGCAGCCAAGACCCCACTCAGGGCCGGGGGCCCCAGCATTTT. Translating it yields CASSQDPTQGRGPQHF.

The chain is built from TRBV11-2 and TRBJ2-3; perhaps TRBD1 as D (5 bases). The CDR3 contains 16 residues. The germline V gene encodes CDR1 SGHAT and CDR2 FQNNGV. Trimming removed 1 base at V and 0 bases at J, with 11 bases between. DNA for the CDR3: TGTGCCAGCAGCTTAGGGGCAGGGCCTAGCACAGATACGCAGTATTTT. Translating gives CASSLGAGPSTDTQYF.

A word on this clone: Other DNA sequences of this sample code for an identical CDR3. The CDR3 loop reads CASSPGQGYNEQFF. CDR3 DNA sequence: TGTGCCAGCAGCCCCGGACAGGGGTATAATGAGCAGTTCTTC. The chain recombines TRBV14 with TRBJ2-1; 9 nucleotides align to TRBD1. V shed 4 bases and J 7 bases; nucleotides not matched to a gene: 5. Per the germline V gene, CDR1 is SGHDN and CDR2 is FVKESK. The CDR3 runs 14 residues.

This rearrangement joins TRBV13 to TRBJ2-2, with TRBD2 matching over 8 bases. The CDR3 runs to 15 residues. Looked up from germline, CDR1 is PRHDT and CDR2 is FYEKMQ (reference sequence). The junction had 1 base not matched to a gene; V was cut back by 0 bases and J by 4 bases. CDR3 sequence: CASSLGLAGTGELFF. The CDR3 DNA reads TGTGCCAGCAGCTTAGGTCTAGCGGGCACCGGGGAGCTGTTTTTT.

V is TRBV6-1 and J is TRBJ2-1; D ambiguous. Germline CDR1 reads MNHNS; CDR2 reads SASEGT. The CDR3 has 13 amino acids. V lost 1 base to trimming and J lost 6 bases, with 7 bases between them. The CDR3 nucleotides are TGTGCCAGCAGTGAAGGACGTCCCAATGAGCAGTTCTTC. Its protein is CASSEGRPNEQFF.

The chain carries TRBV7-2 and TRBJ2-5; TRBD1 matches at 8 bases. The length of the CDR3 is 16 residues. Germline V CDR1 and CDR2: SGHTA, FQGNSA. J gave up 5 bases and V 3 bases, and 11 bases lay outside the gene matches. The CDR3 protein is CASSLYGTGYGETQYF. The CDR3, as DNA: TGTGCCAGCAGCTTGTACGGGACAGGATATGGGGAGACCCAGTACTTC.

The chain joins TRBV19 to TRBJ1-4, with TRBD1 as a possible D gene (6 bases). V was pared by 5 bases and J by 7 bases, with 11 bases between. From germline, CDR1 is LNHDA and CDR2 SQIVND (reference sequence). This CDR3 contains 13 residues. DNA of the CDR3: TGTGCCAGTAGTCCCGTACAGGGTGAAAAACTGTTTTTT. This codes for CASSPVQGEKLFF.

For the CDR3, the DNA is TGTGCCAGCAGCCTCAAATCAGGGGTGGGGCTAGGCTACAATGAGCAGTTCTTC. Translated, it gives CASSLKSGVGLGYNEQFF. The V gene is TRBV7-2, the J gene TRBJ2-1; a weak D match, TRBD1 (6 bases). The CDR3 is 18 amino acids. V gave up 5 bases and J gave up 3 bases, with 23 bases separating them. Germline V gene sequence: CDR1 SGHTA, CDR2 FQGNSA.

The chain carries TRBV4-2 and TRBJ1-3; D unclear. The CDR3 is 16 amino acids. Germline lookup yields CDR1 LGHNA and CDR2 YNFKEQ. V lost 1 base and J lost 4, with 14 bases in between. The CDR3 reads CASSQGRRRRGNTIYF. Written as DNA, the CDR3 is TGTGCCAGCAGCCAAGGCAGACGGAGGAGAGGAAACACCATATATTTT.

DNA of the CDR3: TGCGCCAGCAGCACCGGGACAGCTAATGAAAAACTGTTTTTT. This translates into CASSTGTANEKLFF. The chain links TRBV5-1 to TRBJ1-4; 7 bases are a match to TRBD1. V dropped 4 bases and J dropped 3; count of bases not matched to a gene: 3. Germline values: CDR1 SGHRS, CDR2 YFSETQ. The CDR3 sequence is 14 residues long.

The CDR3 protein is CASSLIGRAFF. The CDR3, as DNA: TGTGCCAGCAGTTTAATTGGACGAGCTTTCTTT. The V and J genes are TRBV28 and TRBJ1-1; D remains ambiguous. V dropped 2 bases and J dropped 10 bases, with 8 bases sitting between them. The CDR3 consists of 11 residues. Germline CDR1 and CDR2: MDHEN and SYDVKM.

This rearrangement joins TRBV6-6 to TRBJ2-1; 9 positions match TRBD1. Per germline, CDR1 MNHNY and CDR2 SVGAGI (reference sequence). J was trimmed by 10 bases and V by 4 bases; bases with no gene match: 8. CDR3 length: 14 amino acids. The DNA of the CDR3 is TGTGCCAGCAGTTCCCGGGACAGGGCCCCCGAGCAGTTCTTC. Its translation: CASSSRDRAPEQFF.

This rearrangement joins TRBV2 to TRBJ1-1; D perhaps matches TRBD1 (6 bases). Germline V gene lookup returns CDR1 SNHLY and CDR2 FYNNEI. CDR3 length: 13 amino acids. The V end lost 10 bases, the J end lost 7 bases, and 19 bases lay between the germline ends. The CDR3 sequence: CAISGGGAGEAFF. DNA of the CDR3: TGTGCCATCAGCGGGGGGGGCGCTGGTGAAGCTTTCTTT. Drawing the rest from reference TRBV2 and TRBJ1-1, the complete variable domain is EPEVTQTPSHQVTQMGQEVILRCVPISNHLYFYWYRQILGQKVEFLVSFYNNEISEKSEIFDDQFSVERPDGSNFTLKIRSTKLEDSAMYFCAISGGGAGEAFFGQGTRLTVV.

The CDR3 nucleotides are TGCAGCGTAGTACAGGGATTCACTGAAGCTTTCTTT. Encoded protein: CSVVQGFTEAFF. The J gene is TRBJ1-1, the V gene TRBV29-1, with D maybe TRBD1 (6 bases). CDR1 and CDR2 (germline): SQVTM, ANQGSEA. Trimming pared 6 bases from V and 4 bases from J, leaving 12 bases between. The CDR3 is 12 residues long.

The gene calls are TRBV19 and TRBJ1-5; no reliable D call. CDR3 length equals 12 residues. In germline, CDR1 is LNHDA, CDR2 SQIVND (reference sequence). The V and J ends lost 0 bases and 5 bases respectively, with 2 bases between them. This CDR3 reads CASSIDYQPQHF. The CDR3 DNA reads TGTGCCAGTAGTATAGACTATCAGCCCCAGCATTTT.

V gene TRBV18 combines with J gene TRBJ2-7; D is perhaps TRBD1 or TRBD2 (5 bases each). Trimming took off 2 bases at V and 6 bases at J, with 11 bases between the two ends. Germline CDR1 KGHSH, CDR2 LQKENI. This CDR3 is built from 13 residues. CDR3 nucleotide sequence: TGTGCCAGCTCACCAGAAGAGGGGCGCGAGCAGTACTTC. Amino acids: CASSPEEGREQYF.

The chain is built from TRBV6-5 and TRBJ2-7, with TRBD1 matching 9 bases. The V gene end was trimmed by 2 bases and the J gene end by 6 bases; junction bases not matched to a gene: 8. Germline CDR1 reads MNHEY; CDR2 reads SVGAGI. The CDR3 length is 15 residues. In DNA, the CDR3 is TGTGCCAGCAGTTACCGGGGACAGGGAAACGGCGAGCAGTACTTC. The encoded protein is CASSYRGQGNGEQYF.